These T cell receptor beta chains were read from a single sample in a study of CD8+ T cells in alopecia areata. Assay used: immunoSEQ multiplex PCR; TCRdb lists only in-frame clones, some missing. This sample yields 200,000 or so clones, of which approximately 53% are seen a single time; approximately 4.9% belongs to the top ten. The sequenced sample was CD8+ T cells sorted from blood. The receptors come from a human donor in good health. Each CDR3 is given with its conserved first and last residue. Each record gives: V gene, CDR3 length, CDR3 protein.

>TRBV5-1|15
CASSLAVVNTGELFF
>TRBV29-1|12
CSVVNQGTGYTF
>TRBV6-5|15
CASSSGTLNTGELFF
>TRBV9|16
CASSPGRGRLNTEAFF
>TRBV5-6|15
CASSPDGTFNYGYTF
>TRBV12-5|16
CASGLANPTALGGYTF
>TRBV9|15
CASSPSKGGGGGYTF
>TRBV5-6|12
CASSLINSEQYF
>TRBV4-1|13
CASSPGHYETQYF
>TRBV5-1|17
CASSFHAVRGLNTEAFF
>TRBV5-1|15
CASSGAGIEKPEAFF
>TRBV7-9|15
CASSFGGGALETQYF
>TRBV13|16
CASSLIQGNLKEGYTF
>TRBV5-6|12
CASSRGDNEQFF
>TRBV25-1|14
CASRGGGGAYGYTF
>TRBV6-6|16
CASSSLRLAGEETQYF
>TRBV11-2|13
CASSLRAAYEQYF
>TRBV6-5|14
CASSYSQYRYGYTF
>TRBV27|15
CASSPTWSGLYGYTF
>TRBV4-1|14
CASSWEGVNTEAFF
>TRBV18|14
CASSTGATNTEAFF
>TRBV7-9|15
CASSTEVGGSYEQYF
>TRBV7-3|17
CASSPAPRGSNTDTQYF
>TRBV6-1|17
CASSEELAGGSTDTQYF
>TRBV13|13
CASTEEINYGYTF
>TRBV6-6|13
CASRWQDNQPQHF
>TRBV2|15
CASRPGHYDQETQYF
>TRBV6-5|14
CASSYGGRGTEAFF
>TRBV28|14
CASSSRQVAYEQYF